This T cell receptor beta chain was captured by sequencing in a study of beta chain features in type 1 diabetes. Reverse transcribing all isolated RNA meant expressed TCRB transcripts were sequenced. Using immunoSEQ multiplex PCR, the repertoire was profiled, and TCRdb retains in-frame clones only, with some absent. The sample holds about 340,000 clones, around 8% seen once. This clone was found a few times. Its antigen is unidentified. Post-sort purity exceeded 95% for all sorted populations. General study findings and limits: Naive, central memory and regulatory TCRB repertoires appeared more similar among patients than healthy donors.

Sample: central memory CD4+ T cells from blood. The clonotype originates from a woman aged 18-29 years in good health.

This CDR3 is CASNLDRLSSYEQYF. DNA of the CDR3: TGTGCCAGCAACCTGGACAGGCTGAGCTCCTACGAGCAGTACTTC. This chain joins TRBV6-6 and TRBJ2-7, with TRBD1 matching 7 bases. Germline assignment: CDR1 MNHNY and CDR2 SVGAGI (reference sequence). The CDR3 runs to 15 residues. With 7 bases clipped from V and 0 bases from J, the junction kept 9 bases outside the gene matches.